Sequencing of this TCR beta chain was carried out in a study of blood T cell repertoires in COVID-19. Study-wide background: Sites in the United States, Italy and Spain provided acute and convalescent COVID-19 samples. T cells, B-cell-depleted T cells, or PBMCs supplied cDNA or gDNA.

The CDR3 totals 15 residues. Germline V lookup: CDR1 SGHAT, CDR2 FQNNGV. V lost 5 bases, J lost 5 bases, and 6 bases stayed unmatched. Authors' methods: Counts of nucleated cells, estimated from reference gene primer amplification, were obtained. Data came from immunoSEQ multiplex PCR; TCRdb stores just in-frame clones and leaves some out. The V and J calls and clone size are taken from that table; D and trimming were inferred from the DNA. The sample holds a few hundred thousand clones, more than 75% seen once. The material sequenced was peripheral blood. The receptor's source is a woman aged 25 to 45 who had recovered from COVID-19. The chain recombines TRBV11-2 with TRBJ2-1; 10 bases agree with TRBD2. CDR3 coding DNA: TGTGCCAGCAGCCCGGGACTAGCGATCGACAATGAGCAGTTCTTC. Translation: CASSPGLAIDNEQFF.